One TCR beta chain is described in this entry. There is no known antigen for this receptor. No per-base quality is available; no much larger clone lies one base away. Library creation used the immunoSEQ multiplex PCR assay. TCRdb's version of the immuneACCESS table is confined to in-frame rearrangements and falls short of the full clone set. An unresolved V gene accounts for under half of the shortfall where checked; the remainder is of unknown origin. The sample data list almost 40,000 clones, and 75% to 95% of these were observed just once. Over 0.3% of the sample comes from the top ten. CDR1 and CDR2 (SGHNT, YYREEE) derive from the germline V gene (reference sequence). The germline V end is reduced by 4 bases and the J end by 2 bases; junction bases left unmatched: 1. The CDR3, from cysteine to phenylalanine, totals 13 residues. Only the CDR3 portion is preserved as DNA: 39 bases, with reading frame beginning at the first base.

The data were taken from a study of T cell changes during pregnancy in multiple sclerosis (dated by TCRdb to the late 2010s). At the level of the whole study: The study examined how the T cell repertoire changed over the course of pregnancy in women with multiple sclerosis.

The clonotype was recovered from a female donor in good health, enrolled as a control in a pregnancy study. Sequences were derived from CD4+ T cells from peripheral blood mononuclear cells, sampled in the third trimester of pregnancy. The chain employs TRBV5-4 and TRBJ2-3; a stretch of 7 junction bases matches TRBD2. CDR3 region: CASSREATDTQYF. The nucleotide sequence reads as follows: TGTGCCAGCAGCCGGGAGGCCACAGATACGCAGTATTTT. Where the CDR3 stops, the reference TRBV5-4 and TRBJ2-3 genes take over; the full variable domain is ETGVTQSPTHLIKTRGQQVTLRCSSQSGHNTVSWYQQALGQGPQFIFQYYREEENGRGNFPPRFSGLQFPNYSSELNVNALELDDSALYLCASSREATDTQYFGPGTRLTVL.